The 10 T cell receptor beta chains listed next were all sequenced from one sample in a study of cytomegalovirus exposure and HLA in healthy donors. The PCR used 60 Vbeta and 13 Jbeta primers. TCRdb's copy holds only in-frame clones and misses some; the assay was immunoSEQ multiplex PCR. The table has roughly 180,000 clones, roughly a tenth seen once. The sample comprised PBMCs. The receptors stem from a woman between 25 and 40 years old in good health and CMV-seropositive.

The gene calls are TRBV11-2 and TRBJ2-1, with TRBD2 matching over 13 bases. J gave up 6 bases and V 7 bases, and 6 bases lay outside the gene matches. The CDR3 has 15 amino acids. CDR1 is SGHAT and CDR2 is FQNNGV in the germline V gene. The CDR3 coding sequence is TGTGCCAGCACCGACACTAGCGGGAGGGCCAATGAGCAGTTCTTC. It is translated as CASTDTSGRANEQFF.

The gene calls are TRBV5-1 and TRBJ2-3; 9 bases map to TRBD1. After removal of 2 bases from V and 2 bases from J, the junction contained 3 bases not matched to a gene. Germline lookup yields CDR1 SGHRS and CDR2 YFSETQ. The CDR3 totals 15 residues. The CDR3 is CASSFRQGDTDTQYF. As DNA, the CDR3 is TGCGCCAGCAGCTTCCGACAGGGGGACACAGATACGCAGTATTTT.

V gene TRBV6-6 combines with J gene TRBJ1-4; TRBD1 matches at 10 bases. Trimming took 7 bases from V and 16 from J; bases not matched to a gene: 6. CDR1 is MNHNY and CDR2 is SVGAGI in the germline V gene (reference sequence). The CDR3 spans 11 residues. The CDR3 loop is CASTGQGEKFF. CDR3 DNA sequence: TGTGCCAGCACCGGACAGGGGGAAAAGTTTTTT.

The V call is TRBV7-9, the J call TRBJ2-7; 8 bases are a match to TRBD2. The germline V gene has CDR1 SEHNR and CDR2 FQNEAQ (reference sequence). The trim removed 5 bases at V and 4 bases at J, leaving 10 bases unmatched. The CDR3 length is 15 residues. CDR3 DNA: TGTGCCAGCAGCCGGGAGGGAGGGCCAGAATACGAGCAGTACTTC. This gives the protein CASSREGGPEYEQYF.

A few counts support this clone. This chain joins TRBV27 and TRBJ1-5; TRBD1 might be the D (5 bases). Germline assignment: CDR1 MNHEY and CDR2 SMNVEV (reference sequence). V was clipped by 5 bases and J by 1 base, with 12 bases between them. This CDR3 is 15 amino acids long. The CDR3 sequence is CASSPAGLSNQPQHF. The CDR3 bases are TGTGCCAGCAGTCCCGCAGGGTTAAGCAATCAGCCCCAGCATTTT.

A few counts support this clone. In DNA form, the CDR3 reads TGTGCCAGCTCACCACGGATTAGCGGGAGCCCCTCCTACGAGCAGTACTTC. It is translated as CASSPRISGSPSYEQYF. The chain combines TRBV18 with TRBJ2-7; 9 bases line up with TRBD2. CDR3 size: 17 residues. Looked up from germline, CDR1 is KGHSH and CDR2 is LQKENI. The junction had 7 bases not matched to a gene; V was cut back by 1 base and J by 0 bases.

This clone was seen a few times. The V and J genes are TRBV2 and TRBJ2-5, with D perhaps TRBD1 (7 bases). Germline lookup yields CDR1 SNHLY and CDR2 FYNNEI. Trimming left V 8 bases short and J 4 bases short, with 17 bases between. This CDR3 comprises 14 residues. Written as DNA, the CDR3 is TGTGCCAGCCGAGCTCAGGGGGGTGCAGAGACCCAGTACTTC. Residues: CASRAQGGAETQYF.

This clone has more than one count but fewer than ten. The DNA for the CDR3 is TGTGCCAGCTCACCGCAGGGGACTAATGAAAAACTGTTTTTT. Translation: CASSPQGTNEKLFF. The rearrangement links TRBV18 to TRBJ1-4; D might be TRBD1 (6 bases). This CDR3 has 14 residues. Germline V CDR1 and CDR2: KGHSH, LQKENI. V lost 3 bases to trimming and J lost 2 bases, with 7 bases between them.

This clone was counted only a few times. Here the CDR3 DNA reads TGTGCCAGTAGTACCGGGACAGGGGGCACTGGGGCCAACGTCCTGACTTTC. Translated: CASSTGTGGTGANVLTF. This chain joins TRBV19 and TRBJ2-6, with TRBD1 identical over 12 bases. Per the germline V gene, CDR1 is LNHDA and CDR2 is SQIVND (reference sequence). Trimming at V came to 4 bases and at J to 2 bases, leaving 3 bases not matched to a gene. The CDR3 is 17 residues long.

The sample holds a few counts of this clone. This sequence joins TRBV5-1 and TRBJ1-2; weak D call: TRBD1 (6 bases). The germline V and J ends were trimmed by 0 bases and 8 bases, with 14 bases remaining between them. The CDR3 length is 14 residues. The germline V gene encodes CDR1 SGHRS and CDR2 YFSETQ. The CDR3 here is CASSLVAGVGGYTF. In DNA form, the CDR3 reads TGCGCCAGCAGCTTGGTGGCAGGGGTCGGCGGCTACACCTTC.